The entry below describes one T cell receptor (beta chain). Its antigen is undetermined. Germline V gene sequence: CDR1 SGHNT, CDR2 YYREEE (reference sequence). The CDR3 extends over 13 amino acids. V lost 3 bases, J lost 4 bases, and 10 bases lay in between. Libraries were prepared by immunoSEQ multiplex PCR; TCRdb keeps only in-frame clonotypes and omits some of them. The data hold around 130,000 clones, with 84% observed a single time. The sample is drawn from a study of cytotoxic CD8 clonotypes in ibrutinib-treated CLL. Study results and caveats: Under therapy, public clonotypes either contracted or stayed stable, and they were uncommon. Clonality was higher at ibrutinib response and returned toward baseline at progression.

The chain is built from TRBV5-4 and TRBJ2-5; D possibly corresponds to TRBD2 (6 bases). The sequences come from PBMCs, collected after 24 months of ibrutinib treatment. The clonotype originates from a human donor with chronic lymphocytic leukemia. The CDR3 protein is CASSSGTAETQYF. Written as DNA, the CDR3 is TGTGCCAGCAGCTCCGGGACTGCAGAGACCCAGTACTTC.